This TCR beta chain is drawn from a study of OX40 agonist ivuxolimab in advanced cancers. Broadly, across the study: Ivuxolimab, which targeted the costimulatory receptor OX40 (CD134), was an agonistic, fully human IgG2 monoclonal antibody. Intravenous ivuxolimab was administered to patients every 2 weeks at six dose levels: 0.01, 0.1, 0.3, 1.5, 3 and 10 mg/kg. Of the approximately 53 patients in dose escalation, approximately 20 had hepatocellular carcinoma, about 15 had melanoma, 9 had renal cell carcinoma and 9 had head and neck cancer. The dose-escalation cohort was over 70% male with a mean age of about 60 years, ranging from about 23 to 85. Prior anti-PD-1, anti-PD-L1 or anti-CTLA-4 therapy was permitted, and checkpoint inhibitors had been received by approximately 39% of dose-escalation patients. Partial responses occurred in three dose-escalation patients: two with cutaneous melanoma and one with hepatocellular carcinoma. Peripheral TCRbeta sequencing aimed to test whether ivuxolimab altered TCR sequence diversity and caused clonal T-cell expansion. The paper describes the monotherapy dose-escalation part (N = 52 patients) of the phase I trial of ivuxolimab.

From the cysteine up to the phenylalanine, the CDR3 has a length of 16 residues. The only DNA kept is the CDR3, 48 bases in frame from the first base. CDR1 ENHRY and CDR2 SYGVKD are derived from the germline V gene. After removal of 7 bases from V and 7 bases from J, the junction retains 16 bases not matched to a gene. For sequencing of the TCRbeta CDR3 region, genomic DNA was extracted from the sorted cells. The immunoSEQ Assay was used to sequence the TCRbeta CDR3 regions. As stored in TCRdb, this immuneACCESS dataset retains in-frame rearrangements with V and J assigned. A fraction of the clones does not appear; measured against another copy, unresolved V genes explain less than half of the discrepancy, and the remainder lacks a known reason. The sample table shows roughly 60,000 clones, and roughly 80% are seen once. Jointly, the top ten make up roughly 1.9% of the sample. The trial excluded patients who had a history of autoimmune disease or were on systemic immunosuppression. Peripheral blood for TCR sequencing was drawn from every dose cohort at baseline, at cycle 4 day 1 and at cycle 7 day 1. The samples were taken from a phase I, first-in-human, multicenter, open-label dose-escalation trial of ivuxolimab. The trial enrolled adults with locally advanced or metastatic head and neck squamous cell, hepatocellular, melanoma or renal cell carcinoma. Before TCR sequencing, CD4+ and CD8+ T cells were separately sorted from peripheral blood.

About this clone itself: Its target antigen remains unknown. No per-base quality is available; no much larger clone lies one base away.

Overall results and qualifications from the work: Partial responders in the 0.1-3.0 mg/kg groups had among the lowest normalized peripheral clonal expansion, especially among CD8+ T cells. After ivuxolimab, expanded clones were on average more numerous among CD8+ T cells than among CD4+ T cells. The antigen specificity of the peripheral T cells that underwent clonal expansion was not determined. At doses of 0.1 to 3.0 mg/kg, clonal expansion of both CD4+ and CD8+ blood T cells was observed from baseline to week 6. Low levels of normalized T-cell clonal expansion were also seen in some nonresponding patients.

This sequence uses TRBV10-3 and TRBJ1-1, with TRBD1 matching 9 junction bases. The receptor was derived from an adult with an advanced solid tumor such as melanoma, head and neck, liver or kidney cancer. This specimen was CD4+ or CD8+ T cells sorted from blood, taken in a trial of the OX40 agonist ivuxolimab. The nucleotides read TGTGCCATCAACTCCAGAAGGACAGGGGAAAGGAGTGAAGCTTTCTTT. Its protein reads: CAINSRRTGERSEAFF.